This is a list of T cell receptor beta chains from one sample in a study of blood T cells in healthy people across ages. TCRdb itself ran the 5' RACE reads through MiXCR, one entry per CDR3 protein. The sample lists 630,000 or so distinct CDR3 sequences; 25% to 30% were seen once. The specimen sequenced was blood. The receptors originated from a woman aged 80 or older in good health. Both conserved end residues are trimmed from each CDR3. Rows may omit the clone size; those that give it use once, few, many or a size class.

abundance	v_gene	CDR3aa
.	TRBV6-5	ASSYATSGRSADTQY
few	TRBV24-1	ATSDPSEVNQPQH
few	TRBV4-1	ASSQGSSGGIRGNTGELF
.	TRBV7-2	AISFLIGGATEAF
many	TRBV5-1	ASSWGTSGVTQY
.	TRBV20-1	SARPGGDSPLH
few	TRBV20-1	SARDQGMNTEAF
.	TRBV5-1	ASSLAFSGWNDEQF
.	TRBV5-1	ASTAEGGNAYETQY
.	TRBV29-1	SLEVGNEQY
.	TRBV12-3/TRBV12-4	ASSLDTGRDYEQD
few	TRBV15	ATSRVEGPGRYEQY
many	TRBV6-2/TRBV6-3	ASNPGGNYGYT
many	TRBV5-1	ASQTSGDTDTQY
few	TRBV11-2	ASSYYRGNSPLH
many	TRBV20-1	SAGRSYEQY
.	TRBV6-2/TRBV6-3	ASRRTPGGLALHEQF
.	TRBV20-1	SARDQGQGASYGYT
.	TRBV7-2	ASSLARERGYT
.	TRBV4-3	ASSQDPNGGNTEAF
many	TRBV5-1	ASSLALPGNEQF
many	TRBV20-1	SAVGLAGGVADTQY
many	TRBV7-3	ASSQTGDGGTEAF
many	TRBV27	ASSLSLGLAGGTDTQY
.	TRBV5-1	ASSLDGRYEQY
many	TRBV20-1	SARGVGRLYNEQF
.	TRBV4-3	ASSPAAGARENTQY
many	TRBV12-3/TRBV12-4	ASTDRVASNQPQH
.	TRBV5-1	ASTSPGGNEQF
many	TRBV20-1	SASVRGGVDEQF
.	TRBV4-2	ASSQEPRFDKPQH
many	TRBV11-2	ASSRGRASGGETQY
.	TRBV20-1	SAREPPGLAGSKHQETQY
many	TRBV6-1	ASSGTLSGANVLT
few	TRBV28	ASSLWGSHTDTQY
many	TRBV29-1	SARTDRGPGGPQH
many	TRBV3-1	ASSQGRNIQY
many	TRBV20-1	SAREVAGAHEQF
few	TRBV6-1	ASSEDRGRVGQPQH
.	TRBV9	ASSVGLAVIYEQY
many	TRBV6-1	ASSWGGDEQY
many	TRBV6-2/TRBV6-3	ASRTGGVADTQY
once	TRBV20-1	SAEDRGSSYNEQF
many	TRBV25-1	ASSESRGGTDTQY
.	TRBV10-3	AISGGTRSDEQF
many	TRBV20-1	SAMASGGADTQY
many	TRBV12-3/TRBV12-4	ASSPGQGSTRIH
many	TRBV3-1	ASSHRTTNYGYT
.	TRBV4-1	ASSQTGEGLIYGYT
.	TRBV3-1	ASSRTTGGNGEAF
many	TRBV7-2	ASSPLGGYTDTQY
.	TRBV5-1	ASSLANPPRKGNNEQF
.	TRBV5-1	ASSHEGRPPSGMVKNNEQF
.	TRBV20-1	SARDASGRIHEQY